This T cell receptor beta chain was captured by sequencing in a study of blood T cell repertoires in COVID-19. The wider study: Material from acute and convalescent COVID-19 was sourced from the United States, Italy and Spain. Sample material is recorded as cDNA or gDNA derived from T cells, B-cell-depleted T cells, or PBMCs.

Source study methods: Estimates of nucleated cell counts were drawn from the amplification of reference gene primers. Assay: immunoSEQ multiplex PCR; the TCRdb copy retains only in-frame clones and omits some. V and J calls and clone size are those listed in that table; D and trimming were worked out from the DNA. This sample yields around 100,000 clones, of which 80% to 90% are seen a single time; about 30% belongs to the top ten. Comment on this clone: This specimen includes other DNA sequences encoding the same CDR3.

The CDR3 runs 13 residues. The germline CDR1 and CDR2 sequences are MNHNY and SVGAGI (reference sequence). Trimming shortened V by 6 bases and J by 1 base, and 9 bases separated the two germline ends. V is TRBV6-6 and J is TRBJ1-1, with unresolved D. The sample comprised peripheral blood. The sequence was obtained from an elderly woman with acute or convalescent COVID-19. In DNA form, the CDR3 reads TGTGCCAGCAGACAAACAGAGAACACTGAAGCTTTCTTT. This gives the protein CASRQTENTEAFF.